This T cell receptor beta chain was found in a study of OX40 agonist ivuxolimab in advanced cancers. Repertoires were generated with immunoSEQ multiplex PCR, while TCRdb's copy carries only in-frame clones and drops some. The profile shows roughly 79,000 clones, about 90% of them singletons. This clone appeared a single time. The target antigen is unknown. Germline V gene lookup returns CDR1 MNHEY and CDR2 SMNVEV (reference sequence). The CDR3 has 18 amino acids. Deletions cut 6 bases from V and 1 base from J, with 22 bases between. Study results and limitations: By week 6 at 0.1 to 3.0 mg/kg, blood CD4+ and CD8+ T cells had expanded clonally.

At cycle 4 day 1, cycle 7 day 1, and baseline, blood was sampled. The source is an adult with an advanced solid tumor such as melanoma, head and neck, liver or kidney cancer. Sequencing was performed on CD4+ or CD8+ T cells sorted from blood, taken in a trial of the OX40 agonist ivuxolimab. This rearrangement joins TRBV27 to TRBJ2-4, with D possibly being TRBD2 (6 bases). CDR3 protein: CASSEPSVPGGAKNIQYF. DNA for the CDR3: TGTGCCAGCAGCGAACCTTCAGTTCCCGGAGGGGCCAAAAACATTCAGTACTTC.